Listed below are T cell receptor beta chains from one sample, sequenced in a study of T-cell memory formation after mild COVID-19. TCRdb itself ran the 5' RACE reads through MiXCR, one entry per CDR3 protein. The sample includes around 390,000 distinct CDR3 sequences, approximately 15% seen only once; the top ten take 20% to 25%. Sequenced: PBMCs or a T cell subset sorted from them (not recorded which). All receptors come from a man aged 18-30 years who had mild COVID-19 (a few samples of this study predate the infection). Cell type and time point are not known. CDR3s include the opening cysteine and the closing phenylalanine or tryptophan. Fields, in order: V gene, D gene, clone size, J gene, CDR3 protein, CDR3 DNA. D genes are given only for firm matches. Size tells how often a clone was seen (once, few, many) or the class of an expanded clone, and some rows leave it out.

TRBV3-1	.	many	TRBJ2-7	CASSQDMGSYEQYF	TGTGCCAGCAGCCAAGATATGGGATCCTACGAGCAGTACTTC
TRBV4-1	.	.	TRBJ1-3	CASSPNRVQSGNTIYF	TGCGCCAGCAGCCCCAACAGGGTACAGTCTGGAAACACCATATATTTT
TRBV5-1	.	.	TRBJ1-2	CASSLALTYGYTF	TGCGCCAGCAGCTTGGCCCTTACTTATGGCTACACCTTC
TRBV20-1	.	.	TRBJ1-3	CSASKETGNTIYF	TGCAGTGCTAGTAAGGAGACTGGAAACACCATATATTTT
TRBV7-8	TRBD2	few	TRBJ2-2	CASSLALLAGVTNTGELFF	TGTGCCAGCAGCTTAGCCCTCCTAGCGGGGGTTACTAACACCGGGGAGCTGTTTTTT
TRBV7-2	.	few	TRBJ1-1	CASSFPGQMGAFF	TGTGCCAGCAGCTTCCCAGGACAGATGGGGGCTTTCTTT
TRBV4-1	.	.	TRBJ2-7	CASSQDPGGGPPYEQYF	TGCGCCAGCAGCCAAGACCCCGGCGGGGGCCCCCCCTACGAGCAGTACTTC
TRBV29-1	.	few	TRBJ2-5	CSVEEGVAGGYQETQYF	TGCAGCGTTGAAGAGGGGGTTGCCGGGGGATACCAAGAGACCCAGTACTTC
TRBV6-2/TRBV6-3	.	.	TRBJ1-2	CASSYRDGRGYTF	TGTGCCAGCAGTTACCGGGACGGCAGAGGCTACACCTTC
TRBV7-9	.	.	TRBJ2-7	CASSGTLRSYEQYF	TGTGCCAGCAGCGGGACATTACGATCCTACGAGCAGTACTTC
TRBV5-1	.	few	TRBJ1-4	CASSLASPGNEKLFF	TGCGCCAGCAGCTTGGCCAGCCCCGGAAATGAAAAACTGTTTTTT